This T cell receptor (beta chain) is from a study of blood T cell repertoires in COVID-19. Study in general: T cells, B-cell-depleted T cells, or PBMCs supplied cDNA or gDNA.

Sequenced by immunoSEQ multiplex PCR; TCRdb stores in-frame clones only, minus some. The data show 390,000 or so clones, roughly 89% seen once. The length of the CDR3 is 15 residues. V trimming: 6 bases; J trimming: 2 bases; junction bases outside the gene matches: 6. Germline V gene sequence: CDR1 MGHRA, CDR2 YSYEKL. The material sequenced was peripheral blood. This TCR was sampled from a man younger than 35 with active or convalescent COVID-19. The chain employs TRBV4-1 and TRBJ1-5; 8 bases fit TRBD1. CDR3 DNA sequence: TGCGCCAGCAGGGCACAGGGACAGGGCAATCAGCCCCAGCATTTT. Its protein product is CASRAQGQGNQPQHF.